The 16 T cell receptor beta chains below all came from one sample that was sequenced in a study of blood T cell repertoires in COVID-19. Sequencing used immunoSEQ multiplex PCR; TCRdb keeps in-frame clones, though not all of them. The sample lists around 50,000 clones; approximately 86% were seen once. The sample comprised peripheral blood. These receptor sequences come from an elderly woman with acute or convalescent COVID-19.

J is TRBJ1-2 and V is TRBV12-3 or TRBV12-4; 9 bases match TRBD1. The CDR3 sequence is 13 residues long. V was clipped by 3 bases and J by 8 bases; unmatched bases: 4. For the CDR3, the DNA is TGTGCCAGCAGTTTGGGACAGGGATTCGGCTACACCTTC. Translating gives CASSLGQGFGYTF.

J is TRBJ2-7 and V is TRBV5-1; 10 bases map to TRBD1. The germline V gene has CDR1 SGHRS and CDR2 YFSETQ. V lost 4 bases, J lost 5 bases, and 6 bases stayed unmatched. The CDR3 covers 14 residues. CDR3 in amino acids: CASSRQGAGNEQYF. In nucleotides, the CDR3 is TGCGCCAGCAGCCGACAGGGGGCAGGGAACGAGCAGTACTTC.

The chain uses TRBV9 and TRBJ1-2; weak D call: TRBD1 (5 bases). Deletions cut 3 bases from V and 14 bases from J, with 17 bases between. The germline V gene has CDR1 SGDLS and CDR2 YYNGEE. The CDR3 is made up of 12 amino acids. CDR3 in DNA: TGTGCCAGCAGCGAACAGCAAGCTGGACAAACCTTC. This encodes CASSEQQAGQTF.

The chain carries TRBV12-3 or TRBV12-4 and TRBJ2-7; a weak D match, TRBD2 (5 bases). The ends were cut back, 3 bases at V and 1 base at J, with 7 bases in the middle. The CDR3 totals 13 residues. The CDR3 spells CASSFRESYEQYF. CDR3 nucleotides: TGTGCCAGCAGTTTTCGGGAATCCTACGAGCAGTACTTC.

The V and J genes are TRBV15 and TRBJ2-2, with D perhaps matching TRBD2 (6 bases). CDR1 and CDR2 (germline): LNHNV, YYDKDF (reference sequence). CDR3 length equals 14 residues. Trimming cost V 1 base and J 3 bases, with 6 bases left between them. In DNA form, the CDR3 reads TGTGCCACCAGCAGAGCGGGGGACACCGGGGAGCTGTTTTTT. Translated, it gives CATSRAGDTGELFF.

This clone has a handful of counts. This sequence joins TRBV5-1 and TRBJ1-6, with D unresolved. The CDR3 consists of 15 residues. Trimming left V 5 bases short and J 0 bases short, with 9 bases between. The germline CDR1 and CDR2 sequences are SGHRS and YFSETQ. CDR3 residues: CASRMGSSYNSPLHF. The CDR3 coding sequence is TGCGCCAGCAGGATGGGGAGCTCCTATAATTCACCCCTCCACTTT.

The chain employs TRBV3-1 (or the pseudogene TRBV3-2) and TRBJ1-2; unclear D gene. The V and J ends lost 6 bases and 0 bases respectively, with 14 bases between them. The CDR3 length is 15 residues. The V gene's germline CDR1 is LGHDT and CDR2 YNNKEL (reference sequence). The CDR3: CASSRSLAANYGYTF. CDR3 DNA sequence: TGTGCCAGCAGTAGAAGCTTAGCCGCTAACTATGGCTACACCTTC.

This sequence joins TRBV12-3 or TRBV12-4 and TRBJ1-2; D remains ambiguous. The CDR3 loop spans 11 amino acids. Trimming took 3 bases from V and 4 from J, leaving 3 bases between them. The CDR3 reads CASSFGYGYTF. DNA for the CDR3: TGTGCCAGCAGTTTCGGCTATGGCTACACCTTC.

CDR3 protein: CAISESQTNYGYTF. Here the CDR3 DNA reads TGTGCCATCAGTGAGTCGCAGACAAACTATGGCTACACCTTC. V is TRBV10-3 and J is TRBJ1-2; D is undetermined. Trimming cost V 0 bases and J 2 bases, with 7 bases left between them. CDR3 size: 14 residues. The germline V gene encodes CDR1 ENHRY and CDR2 SYGVKD.

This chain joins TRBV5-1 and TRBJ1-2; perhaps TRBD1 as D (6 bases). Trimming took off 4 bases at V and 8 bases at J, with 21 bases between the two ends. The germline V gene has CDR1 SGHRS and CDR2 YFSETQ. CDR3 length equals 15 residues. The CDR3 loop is CASSPASGAAWGYTF. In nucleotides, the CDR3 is TGCGCCAGCAGCCCTGCCTCAGGGGCCGCGTGGGGCTACACCTTC.

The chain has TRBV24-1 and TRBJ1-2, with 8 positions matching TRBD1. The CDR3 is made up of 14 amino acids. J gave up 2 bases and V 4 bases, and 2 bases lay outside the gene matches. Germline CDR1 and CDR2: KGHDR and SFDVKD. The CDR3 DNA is TGTGCCACCAGTGACGGACAGGGCAACTATGGCTACACCTTC. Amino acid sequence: CATSDGQGNYGYTF.

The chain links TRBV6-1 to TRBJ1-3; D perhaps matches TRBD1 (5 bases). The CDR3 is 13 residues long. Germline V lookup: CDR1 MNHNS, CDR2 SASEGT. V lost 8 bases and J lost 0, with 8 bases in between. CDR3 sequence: CASGGASGNTIYF. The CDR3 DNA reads TGTGCCAGCGGCGGGGCCTCTGGAAACACCATATATTTT.

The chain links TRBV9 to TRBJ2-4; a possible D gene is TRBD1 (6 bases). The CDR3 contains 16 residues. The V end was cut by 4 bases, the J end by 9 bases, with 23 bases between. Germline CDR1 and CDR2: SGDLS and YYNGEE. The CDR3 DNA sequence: TGTGCCAGCAGCTTCCGAGATGGGGACATAACGAGCATTCAGTACTTC. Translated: CASSFRDGDITSIQYF.

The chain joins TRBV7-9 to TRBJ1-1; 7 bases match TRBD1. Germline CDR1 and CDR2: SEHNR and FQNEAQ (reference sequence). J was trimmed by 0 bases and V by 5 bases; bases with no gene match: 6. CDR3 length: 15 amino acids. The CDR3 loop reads CASSPWTGVNTEAFF. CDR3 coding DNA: TGTGCCAGCAGCCCGTGGACAGGAGTGAACACTGAAGCTTTCTTT. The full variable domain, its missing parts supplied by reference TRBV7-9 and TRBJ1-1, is DTGVSQNPRHKITKRGQNVTFRCDPISEHNRLYWYRQTLGQGPEFLTYFQNEAQLEKSRLLSDRFSAERPKGSFSTLEIQRTEQGDSAMYLCASSPWTGVNTEAFFGQGTRLTVV.

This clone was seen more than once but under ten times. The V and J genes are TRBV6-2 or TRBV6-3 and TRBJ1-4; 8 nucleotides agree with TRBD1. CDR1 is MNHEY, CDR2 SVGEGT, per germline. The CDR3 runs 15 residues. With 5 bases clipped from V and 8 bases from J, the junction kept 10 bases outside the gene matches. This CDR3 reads CASSRDRWAVEKLFF. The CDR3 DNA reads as TGTGCCAGCAGTAGGGACAGGTGGGCAGTCGAAAAACTGTTTTTT.

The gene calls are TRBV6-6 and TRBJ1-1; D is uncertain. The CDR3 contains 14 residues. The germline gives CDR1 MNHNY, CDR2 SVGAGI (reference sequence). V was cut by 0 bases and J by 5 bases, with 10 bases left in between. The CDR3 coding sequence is TGTGCCAGCAGTTACTCCGGCGACGGGACTGAAGCTTTCTTT. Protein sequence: CASSYSGDGTEAFF.